The clone carrying this T cell receptor beta chain has only a few counts. This entry belongs to a study of cytomegalovirus exposure and HLA in healthy donors. PCR used 60 Vbeta primers and 13 Jbeta primers. The protocol was immunoSEQ multiplex PCR, while the TCRdb copy is restricted to in-frame clones and leaves out a portion. Seen here are around 240,000 clones, 82% observed once, and the top ten hold 4.5% to 6%. Germline V gene sequence: CDR1 SGHTA, CDR2 FQGNSA. This CDR3 region has 13 residues. Unmatched junction bases numbered 4, after V lost 5 bases and J lost 4 bases. The genes are TRBV7-2 and TRBJ1-2; TRBD1 matches at 7 bases. The sequenced material came from PBMCs. This sequence was found in a woman aged 40 to 50 in good health and CMV-seropositive. For the CDR3, the DNA is TGTGCCAGCAGCCCACAGGGGCCCTATGGCTACACCTTC. Translated: CASSPQGPYGYTF.